The rows below give T cell receptor beta chains drawn from one sample of a study of T cell responses to AZD1222 COVID-19 vaccine. Libraries were prepared by immunoSEQ multiplex PCR; TCRdb keeps only in-frame clonotypes and omits some of them. Of about 100,000 clones listed, about 86% are singletons. The sequenced sample was peripheral blood, obtained on day 0 of AZD1222 vaccination. Receptors were obtained from an adult in good health. Both conserved end residues are part of each CDR3. The D gene is left open where the match is weak. Rows may omit the clone size; those that give it use once, few, many or a size class.

V gene,D gene,clone size,J gene,CDR3 DNA,CDR3 protein
TRBV5-4,.,.,TRBJ1-2,TGTGCCAGCAGCTTGGCGATGGGGGACTATGGCTACACCTTC,CASSLAMGDYGYTF
TRBV14,TRBD2,once,TRBJ2-7,TGTGCCAGCAGCCGCCGGACTAGCGGGCGATCCTACGAGCAGTACTTC,CASSRRTSGRSYEQYF
TRBV7-2,.,.,TRBJ1-3,TGTGCCAGCAGCTTAGATGTCCTAAGGAATGGAAACACCATATATTTT,CASSLDVLRNGNTIYF
TRBV18,.,.,TRBJ2-1,TGTGCCAGCTCACCACCGAGTGGCCACAAATTGGGTGAGCAGTTCTTC,CASSPPSGHKLGEQFF
TRBV12-3/TRBV12-4,.,.,TRBJ2-1,TGTGCCAGCAGTTTCCACACGAGTAATGAGCAGTTCTTC,CASSFHTSNEQFF
TRBV9,TRBD2,.,TRBJ2-2,TGTGCCAGCAGCGTAGTAGCGGCGGGAGCAGGCACCGGGGAGCTGTTTTTT,CASSVVAAGAGTGELFF
TRBV29-1,.,.,TRBJ1-1,TGCAGCGTTAGACGGGCCATGACCCCTGAAGCTTTCTTT,CSVRRAMTPEAFF
TRBV10-3,.,.,TRBJ1-4,TGTGCCATCAGTGGTAGGGCAGACTCAGATGAAAAACTGTTTTTT,CAISGRADSDEKLFF
TRBV6-5,TRBD2,.,TRBJ2-1,TGTGCCAGCAGTTACGGGGGGGGAAAAGCCTACAATGAGCAGTTCTTC,CASSYGGGKAYNEQFF
TRBV24-1,.,.,TRBJ1-1,TGTGCCACCAGTGATGGGCCCGCTGAAGCTTTCTTT,CATSDGPAEAFF
TRBV6-2/TRBV6-3,TRBD2,.,TRBJ2-7,TGTGCCAGCAGTTACGTTAGCGGGAGGTCCAGGGACTCCTACGAGCAGTACTTC,CASSYVSGRSRDSYEQYF